This TCR beta chain was obtained from a study of blood T cells in healthy people across ages. This clonotype turned up a few times. A sample-barcoded 5' primer and a J-beta primer mix were used in a second PCR of roughly 7 to 11 cycles. Sequencing yielded, for each sample, at least 3 million paired-end reads carrying CDR3. TCRdb ran MiXCR on the 5' RACE reads and lists one entry per CDR3 protein. The data contain 1 million or so distinct CDR3 sequences, approximately 25% of them seen just once; the ten biggest clones take up about 0.69%. From germline, CDR1 is SEHNR and CDR2 FQNEAQ (reference sequence). The CDR3 consists of 16 residues. Trimming at V came to 4 bases and at J to 5 bases, leaving 9 bases not matched to a gene. The same data also went into a second study, on T cells of mothers and their children.

The chain combines TRBV7-9 with TRBJ2-1; 9 bases line up with TRBD2. The TCR originated in a girl under 10 years old in good health. The sample was blood. The CDR3 loop reads CASSSHSGGKDNEQFF. The CDR3 DNA is TGTGCCAGCAGCTCCCATAGCGGGGGAAAGGACAATGAGCAGTTCTTC. Drawing the rest from reference TRBV7-9 and TRBJ2-1, the complete variable domain is DTGVSQNPRHKITKRGQNVTFRCDPISEHNRLYWYRQTLGQGPEFLTYFQNEAQLEKSRLLSDRFSAERPKGSFSTLEIQRTEQGDSAMYLCASSSHSGGKDNEQFFGPGTRLTVL.